Listed below are T cell receptor beta chains from one sample, sequenced in a study of shared clonotypes between healthy human individuals. The data were produced by immunoSEQ multiplex PCR, yet TCRdb's version contains in-frame clones alone and is incomplete. The table shows 2,500,000 or so clones, with roughly 93% occurring only once. Sequenced input: naive CD4+ T cells from PBMCs. The origin of the receptors is a man between 18 and 35 years old in good health. Some clones in this sample may be carry-over from other donors' samples. CDR3s include the opening cysteine and the closing phenylalanine or tryptophan. Each record gives: CDR3 protein, CDR3 DNA, V gene, clone size, D gene, J gene. The D gene is left open where the match is weak. For some rows the clone size is stated as once, few or many, or as a class when expanded; others skip it.

CAWSPTRGTEAFF | TGTGCCTGGAGTCCTACCCGGGGGACTGAAGCTTTCTTT | TRBV30 | . | . | TRBJ1-1
CASSLSLDDEQFF | TGTGCCAGCAGCTTAAGTCTAGACGACGAGCAGTTCTTC | TRBV7-3 | . | . | TRBJ2-1
CASSPPRWRPSYEQYF | TGTGCCAGCAGCCCCCCCAGGTGGCGCCCCTCCTACGAGCAGTACTTC | TRBV7-2 | . | . | TRBJ2-7
CASSDWRELETQYF | TGTGCCAGCAGTGACTGGCGGGAGTTGGAGACCCAGTACTTC | TRBV25-1 | . | TRBD2 | TRBJ2-5
CASRAPGTGPYNEQFF | TGTGCCAGTAGAGCCCCCGGGACAGGGCCTTACAATGAGCAGTTCTTC | TRBV19 | . | TRBD1 | TRBJ2-1
CASSRSPTTGELFF | TGCGCCAGCAGCCGGTCGCCGACGACCGGGGAGCTGTTTTTT | TRBV5-1 | once | . | TRBJ2-2
CASGRLLTGELFF | TGTGCCAGCGGAAGGCTACTCACCGGGGAGCTGTTTTTT | TRBV28 | . | . | TRBJ2-2
CSVRGLAGYEQYF | TGCAGCGTGAGGGGCCTAGCTGGGTACGAGCAGTACTTC | TRBV29-1 | . | . | TRBJ2-7
CASSLFSRGNTEAFF | TGTGCCAGCAGCTTGTTCTCCAGGGGGAACACTGAAGCTTTCTTT | TRBV5-6 | . | . | TRBJ1-1
CASSSSSHPQGYTF | TGCGCCAGCAGCTCCTCGTCCCATCCGCAAGGCTACACCTTC | TRBV5-1 | . | . | TRBJ1-2
CASSVASHNEQFF | TGTGCCAGCAGCGTGGCTAGCCACAATGAGCAGTTCTTC | TRBV9 | . | . | TRBJ2-1